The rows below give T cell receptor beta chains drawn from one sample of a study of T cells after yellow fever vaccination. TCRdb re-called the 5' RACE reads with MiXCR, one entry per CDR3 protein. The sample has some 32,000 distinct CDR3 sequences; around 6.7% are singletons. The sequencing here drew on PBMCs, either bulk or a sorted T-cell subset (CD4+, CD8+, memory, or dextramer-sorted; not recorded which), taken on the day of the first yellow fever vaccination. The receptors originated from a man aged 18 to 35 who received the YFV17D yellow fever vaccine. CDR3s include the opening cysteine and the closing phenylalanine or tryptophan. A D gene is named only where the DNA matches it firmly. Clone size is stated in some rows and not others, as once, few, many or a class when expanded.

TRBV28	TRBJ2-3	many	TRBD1	TGTGCCATCAAGCGGGACAGGGTATCAGATACGCAGTATTTT	CAIKRDRVSDTQYF
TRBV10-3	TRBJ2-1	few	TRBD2	TGTGCCATCGGGAGGACTAGCTCCTGGAATGAGCAGTTCTTC	CAIGRTSSWNEQFF
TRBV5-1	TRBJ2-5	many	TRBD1	TGCGCCAGCAGCTCGACAGGGCCGGAGACCCAGTACTTC	CASSSTGPETQYF
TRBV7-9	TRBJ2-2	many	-	TGTGCCAGCACCCCATGGGGCGGCACGAACACCGGGGAGCTGTTTTTT	CASTPWGGTNTGELFF
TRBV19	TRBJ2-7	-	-	TGTGCCAGTAAAATTGGTGCAAATTCCTACGAGCAGTACTTC	CASKIGANSYEQYF
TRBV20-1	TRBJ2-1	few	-	TGCAGTGCTAGAGATGATCTTAGCTCCTACAATGAGCAGTTCTTC	CSARDDLSSYNEQFF
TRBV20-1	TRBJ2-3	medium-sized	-	TGCAGTGCTAGCGGGGAGTATTACGGGACAGATACGCAGTATTTT	CSASGEYYGTDTQYF
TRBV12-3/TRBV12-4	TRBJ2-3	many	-	TGTGCCAGCAGCCAAAAAGAGTCCTGGGGGATTAGCACAGATACGCAGTATTTT	CASSQKESWGISTDTQYF
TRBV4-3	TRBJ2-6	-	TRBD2	TGCGCCAGCCAGACTAGCGGTTCTGGGGCCAACGTCCTGACTTTC	CASQTSGSGANVLTF
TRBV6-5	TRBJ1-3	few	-	TGTGCCAGCAGCGCAGGGGATAGCTCTGGAAACACCATATATTTT	CASSAGDSSGNTIYF
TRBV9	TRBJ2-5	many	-	TGTGCCAGCAGCGTAGTATCTCAAGGAGAGACCCAGTACTTC	CASSVVSQGETQYF
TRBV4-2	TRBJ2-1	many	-	TGTGCCAGCAGCCAAGATTCCCTTCTCAATGAGCAGTTCTTC	CASSQDSLLNEQFF
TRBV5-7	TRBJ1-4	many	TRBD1	TGTGCCAGCAGCTTGCAAGGACAGGGGCTCTTCGGCACTAATGAAAAACTGTTTTTT	CASSLQGQGLFGTNEKLFF
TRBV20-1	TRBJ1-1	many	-	TGCAGTGTGAATGTGGGCGCGAACACTGAAGCTTTCTTT	CSVNVGANTEAFF
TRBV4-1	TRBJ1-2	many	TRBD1	TGCGCCAGCAGCCAAACCGGGACAGGAGAAGGCTACACCTTC	CASSQTGTGEGYTF
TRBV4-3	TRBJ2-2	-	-	TGCGCCAGCAGCCAAGATTTGAGAGCTAACACCGGGGAGCTGTTTTTT	CASSQDLRANTGELFF
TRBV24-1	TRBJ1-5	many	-	TGTGCCACCAGTGGTAGCGGGGAACAGCCCCAGCATTTT	CATSGSGEQPQHF
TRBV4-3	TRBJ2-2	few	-	TGCGCCAGCAGCCAAGATACCATCTGGGGGGGGGCAACCGGGGAGCTGTTTTTT	CASSQDTIWGGATGELFF
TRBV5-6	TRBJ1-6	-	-	TGTGCCAGCAGCTTGGCAAGTCGGGGTTCACCCCTCCACTTT	CASSLASRGSPLHF
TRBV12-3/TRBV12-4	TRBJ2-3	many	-	TGTGCCAGCAGTTTTGTGGCAGGTCCTGATACGCAGTATTTT	CASSFVAGPDTQYF
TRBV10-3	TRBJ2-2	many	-	TGTGCCATCAGTGGTGAGGGGCGACTCACCGGGGAGCTGTTTTTT	CAISGEGRLTGELFF
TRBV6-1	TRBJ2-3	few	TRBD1	TGTGCCAGCAGTGGACAGGGGGGCCCCACAGATACGCAGTATTTT	CASSGQGGPTDTQYF
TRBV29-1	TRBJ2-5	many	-	TGCAGCGCCGGGATCTCCGGAGAGACCCAGTACTTC	CSAGISGETQYF
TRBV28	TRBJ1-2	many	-	TGTGCCAGCACCGATACACACACACACGGCTACACCTTC	CASTDTHTHGYTF
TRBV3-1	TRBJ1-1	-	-	TGTACCTTCAGTTTTGGCCGGCAGGGATTCCGGCCTAATGCTGAAGCTTTCTTT	CTFSFGRQGFRPNAEAFF
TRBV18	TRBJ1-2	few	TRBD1	TGTGCCAGCTCCCGGCAGAGTGGACAGGGACGTGATGGCTACACCTTC	CASSRQSGQGRDGYTF
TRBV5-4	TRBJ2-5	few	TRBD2	TGTGCCAGCAGCATGGGACTAGCGAGAAGAGAGACCCAGTACTTC	CASSMGLARRETQYF
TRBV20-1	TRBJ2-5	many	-	TGCAGTGCTAGAGACTGGAGAGAGACCCAGTACTTC	CSARDWRETQYF
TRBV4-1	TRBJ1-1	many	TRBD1	TGCGCCAGCAGAGAGGACAGGGGGCGTTTGTACACTGAAGCTTTCTTT	CASREDRGRLYTEAFF
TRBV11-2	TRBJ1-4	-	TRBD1	TGTGCCAGCAGCTCCCCCCTTTCGCTTAACAGGGGGTCGAAGGAAAAACTGTTTTTT	CASSSPLSLNRGSKEKLFF
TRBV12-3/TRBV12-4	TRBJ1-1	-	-	TGTGCCAGCAGTCCTCTGGGGGGCAGGAACACTGAAGCTTTCTTT	CASSPLGGRNTEAFF
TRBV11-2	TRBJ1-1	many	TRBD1	TGTGCCAGCAGCCCCAACTCAGGGGGGGAAGCTTTCTTT	CASSPNSGGEAFF
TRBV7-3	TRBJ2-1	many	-	TGTGCCAGCAGCTTATTCCAGGACAGTGAGCAGTTCTTC	CASSLFQDSEQFF